This is a list of T cell receptor beta chains from one sample in a study of blood T cell repertoires in COVID-19. Profiling relied on immunoSEQ multiplex PCR, and the TCRdb table lists in-frame clones only, not all of them. The sample records almost 200,000 clones, 89% being singletons. The sample taken for sequencing was PBMCs or T cells enriched from blood (not recorded which). The receptor set was obtained from a woman under 30 who had recovered from COVID-19. Both conserved end residues are part of each CDR3. D genes are given only for firm matches. Size values are once, few and many counts, or a class for expanded clones, and some rows have none.

v_gene	abundance	len	j_gene	d_gene	CDR3nt	CDR3aa
TRBV10-2	.	16	TRBJ2-3	TRBD2	TGCGCCAGCAGTGAGAAGGGGCGGGGGAACACAGATACGCAGTATTTT	CASSEKGRGNTDTQYF
TRBV2	.	16	TRBJ1-5	.	TGTGCCAGCCGAAAAGTGAGGGGGAATAGCAATCAGCCCCAGCATTTT	CASRKVRGNSNQPQHF
TRBV6-4	few	15	TRBJ2-2	.	TGTGCCAGCAGTGACTCGGAGGGTAGCACCGGGGAGCTGTTTTTT	CASSDSEGSTGELFF
TRBV7-9	.	12	TRBJ2-1	.	TGTGCCAGCAGCTCAGGACAGAATGAGCAGTTCTTC	CASSSGQNEQFF
TRBV2	.	14	TRBJ1-5	.	TGTGCCAGCAGGGACAGCTTTAGCAATCAGCCCCAGCATTTT	CASRDSFSNQPQHF
TRBV28	.	17	TRBJ1-6	TRBD1	TGTGCCAGCAGTTTATGGACAGGGGGCCGTTCGCTTTCACCCCTCCACTTT	CASSLWTGGRSLSPLHF
TRBV28	.	14	TRBJ1-2	.	TGTGCCAGCAGTTTCGGGAGCTTAAGGGATGGCTACACCTTC	CASSFGSLRDGYTF
TRBV2	.	13	TRBJ2-7	.	TGTGCCAGCAAAGCGGACAGAGCCTACGAGCAGTACTTC	CASKADRAYEQYF
TRBV30	.	14	TRBJ2-1	TRBD2	TGTGCCTGCCCTCGGGGGGGGCTGTCGAATGAGCAGTTCTTC	CACPRGGLSNEQFF
TRBV30	.	12	TRBJ1-1	.	TGTGCCTGGAGTGTGGCCAACGCTGAAGCTTTCTTT	CAWSVANAEAFF
TRBV27	once	15	TRBJ1-2	.	TGTGCCAGCAGTTTAACAGGATTCGCTAACTATGGCTACACCTTC	CASSLTGFANYGYTF
TRBV10-2	.	15	TRBJ1-1	.	TGCGCCAGCAGTTTTCCGACAGCTAGGAACACTGAAGCTTTCTTT	CASSFPTARNTEAFF
TRBV28	.	16	TRBJ1-1	.	TGTGCCAGCAGCCCTCTTGAAGGTGGGCAGAACACTGAAGCTTTCTTT	CASSPLEGGQNTEAFF
TRBV30	.	16	TRBJ2-2	TRBD2	TGTGCCTGGAGGGTCCGGGCCCCGGGGGGTACCGGGGAGCTGTTTTTT	CAWRVRAPGGTGELFF
TRBV9	.	14	TRBJ2-7	TRBD2	TGTGCCAGCAGCGTAGCAACGGGAGGGGACGAGCAGTACTTC	CASSVATGGDEQYF
TRBV3-1/TRBV3-2	.	16	TRBJ2-5	.	TGTGCCAGCAGCCTGCCCCTGGGGCAGGGAGGAGAGACCCAGTACTTC	CASSLPLGQGGETQYF
TRBV10-3	.	14	TRBJ2-5	.	TGTGCCATCAGTGCAGGGGCCAACCAAGAGACCCAGTACTTC	CAISAGANQETQYF
TRBV7-8	.	16	TRBJ2-5	TRBD2	TGTGCCAGCAGCTCTGCACAAGGGACTAGCTGGGAGACCCAGTACTTC	CASSSAQGTSWETQYF
TRBV6-5	.	13	TRBJ1-5	.	TGTGCCAGCGGGTGGGGGGGCTATCAGCCCCAGCATTTT	CASGWGGYQPQHF
TRBV27	.	14	TRBJ2-7	.	TGTGCCAGCAGTTTATCAGGGGGCTCCTACGAGCAGTACTTC	CASSLSGGSYEQYF
TRBV10-2	.	14	TRBJ2-3	.	TGCGCCACGACGGCCGGGACTTACACAGATACGCAGTATTTT	CATTAGTYTDTQYF
TRBV5-4	.	15	TRBJ2-1	TRBD1	TGTGCCAGCAGCTTGGTGGGACAGGGGTCCAATGAGCAGTTCTTC	CASSLVGQGSNEQFF
TRBV6-5	.	14	TRBJ1-1	.	TGTGCCAGCTGCCGGGGGGGGATTGGCACTGAAGCTTTCTTT	CASCRGGIGTEAFF
TRBV27	.	15	TRBJ1-4	TRBD1	TGTGCCAGCAGACGATCCGGGACAGTTAATGAAAAACTGTTTTTT	CASRRSGTVNEKLFF
TRBV4-1	.	16	TRBJ2-2	.	TGCGCCAGCAGCCATCAAGCGGTGGCGAACACCGGGGAGCTGTTTTTT	CASSHQAVANTGELFF
TRBV7-9	once	14	TRBJ1-2	.	TGTGCCAGCAGCTTACAGGGGCCCCTCGACGGCTACACCTTC	CASSLQGPLDGYTF
TRBV10-3	.	15	TRBJ1-2	.	TGTGCCATCAAAGCCGCTGGTAGTGTGCCCTATGGCTACACCTTC	CAIKAAGSVPYGYTF
TRBV9	.	14	TRBJ1-2	.	TGTGCCAGCAGCCTGGGGGGTCCTAACTATGGCTACACCTTC	CASSLGGPNYGYTF
TRBV9	.	15	TRBJ2-1	.	TGTGCCAGCAGCGAGGACGGGGACTCCTACAATGAGCAGTTCTTC	CASSEDGDSYNEQFF
TRBV5-8	.	14	TRBJ2-3	.	TGTGCCAGCAGCTTGGGACAGCGCACAGATACGCAGTATTTT	CASSLGQRTDTQYF
TRBV7-9	.	13	TRBJ1-3	.	TGTGCCAGCAGCTTAGCACAAGGAAACACCATATATTTT	CASSLAQGNTIYF
TRBV19	.	16	TRBJ1-3	TRBD1	TGTGCCAGTAGTGTCCGGGACAGGGGCCCTGGAAACACCATATATTTT	CASSVRDRGPGNTIYF
TRBV19	once	15	TRBJ2-7	TRBD1	TGTGCCAGTAGTATAGCGGGGACAGAGTCCTACGAGCAGTACTTC	CASSIAGTESYEQYF
TRBV2	.	15	TRBJ2-1	TRBD2	TGTGCCAGCAGTTCGACTAGCGGGTCCTACAATGAGCAGTTCTTC	CASSSTSGSYNEQFF
TRBV19	.	14	TRBJ1-5	.	TGTGCCAGTAGTATCGCCCTGGGAGCTTGGCCCCAGCATTTT	CASSIALGAWPQHF
TRBV28	.	15	TRBJ1-4	TRBD1	TGTGCCAGCAGTTTAAGGGCAGGGGGTAATGAAAAACTGTTTTTT	CASSLRAGGNEKLFF
TRBV6-1	.	16	TRBJ2-3	TRBD2	TGTGCCAGCAGTGAAGGCAGCGGGGGGGCGACAGATACGCAGTATTTT	CASSEGSGGATDTQYF
TRBV5-4	few	17	TRBJ1-2	TRBD1	TGTGCCAGCAGCACCTACAGGGGTAGGGGGCCTAACTATGGCTACACCTTC	CASSTYRGRGPNYGYTF
TRBV7-2	.	16	TRBJ1-5	.	TGTGCCAGCAGCTTAAAGCCCCGACAGGTTCAGGAGCCCCAGCATTTT	CASSLKPRQVQEPQHF
TRBV2	few	16	TRBJ2-7	TRBD2	TGTGCCAGCAGTTACACGCTAGCGGGGGGCCGATACGAGCAGTACTTC	CASSYTLAGGRYEQYF
TRBV30	once	15	TRBJ1-1	.	TGTGCCTGGAGTGTACTAGGGAGCATGAACACTGAAGCTTTCTTT	CAWSVLGSMNTEAFF
TRBV6-2/TRBV6-3	.	15	TRBJ2-5	.	TGTGCCAGCAGTTATCAGGGCCCCGTCGGGGAGACCCAGTACTTC	CASSYQGPVGETQYF
TRBV12-2	few	15	TRBJ1-3	.	TGTGCAAGTCGCTTCCCGAGTGACTCTGGAAACACCATATATTTT	CASRFPSDSGNTIYF
TRBV18	few	15	TRBJ2-7	TRBD1	TGTGCCAGCTCACCACTTGGGACAGGGGGCTACGAGCAGTACTTC	CASSPLGTGGYEQYF
TRBV9	.	15	TRBJ2-3	.	TGTGCCAGCAGCCCTCAGGGATGGAGCCAAGATACGCAGTATTTT	CASSPQGWSQDTQYF
TRBV29-1	.	14	TRBJ1-1	.	TGCAGCGTCAAACAGCAGGGGCCAAGCACTGAAGCTTTCTTT	CSVKQQGPSTEAFF
TRBV5-4	few	15	TRBJ1-2	TRBD1	TGTGCCAGCAGCGGGCCCGGGACAGAGTTTTATGGCTACACCTTC	CASSGPGTEFYGYTF
TRBV5-1	.	13	TRBJ2-1	.	TGCGCCACGGAGCTAGCACCCAACAATGAGCAGTTCTTC	CATELAPNNEQFF
TRBV5-1	once	14	TRBJ2-5	TRBD2	TGCGCCAGCAGCACGGGAGGGGTAGGAGAGACCCAGTACTTC	CASSTGGVGETQYF
TRBV19	.	15	TRBJ2-3	TRBD1	TGTGCCAGTAGTACCCGACAGGGGAGGTTAGATACGCAGTATTTT	CASSTRQGRLDTQYF
TRBV5-1	.	14	TRBJ1-1	.	TGCGCCAGCAGCTTGGGCGCGGCAGACACTGAAGCTTTCTTT	CASSLGAADTEAFF
TRBV7-9	once	13	TRBJ2-7	TRBD2	TGTGCCAGCAGCTTAGGTCCGGGAGGCGAGCAGTACTTC	CASSLGPGGEQYF
TRBV19	.	14	TRBJ1-1	.	TGTGCCAGTAGTTCGGGACTGAGCATCACTGAAGCTTTCTTT	CASSSGLSITEAFF